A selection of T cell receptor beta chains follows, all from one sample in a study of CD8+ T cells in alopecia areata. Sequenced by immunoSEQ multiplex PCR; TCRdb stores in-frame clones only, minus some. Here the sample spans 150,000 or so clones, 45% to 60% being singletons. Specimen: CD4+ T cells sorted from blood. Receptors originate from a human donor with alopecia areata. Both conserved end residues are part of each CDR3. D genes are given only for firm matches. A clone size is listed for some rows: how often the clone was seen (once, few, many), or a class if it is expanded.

CAIANSGGAYEQYF,TGTGCCATCGCAAATAGCGGGGGAGCCTACGAGCAGTACTTC,TRBJ2-7,TRBV10-3,TRBD2,NA
CATSRDQGPDTQYF,TGTGCCACCAGCAGAGATCAGGGCCCAGATACGCAGTATTTT,TRBJ2-3,TRBV15,NA,NA
CSVVAGGTDTQYF,TGCAGCGTTGTAGCGGGAGGCACAGATACGCAGTATTTT,TRBJ2-3,TRBV29-1,TRBD2,few
CASSLAWEAKGYTF,TGTGCCAGCAGCTTAGCGTGGGAAGCCAAAGGCTACACCTTC,TRBJ1-2,TRBV7-9,NA,few
CASSLTGGGGADTQYF,TGTGCCAGCAGCTTAACTGGCGGGGGCGGTGCAGATACGCAGTATTTT,TRBJ2-3,TRBV7-3,NA,NA
CATRTGDFYEQYF,TGTGCCACTAGGACAGGGGACTTCTACGAGCAGTACTTC,TRBJ2-7,TRBV25-1,TRBD1,NA
CSAGTDTQYF,TGCAGTGCTGGCACAGATACGCAGTATTTT,TRBJ2-3,TRBV20-1,NA,NA
CASRLGGNQPQHF,TGTGCCAGCCGCCTGGGGGGGAATCAGCCCCAGCATTTT,TRBJ1-5,TRBV28,NA,NA
CASSIAVGGDIQYF,TGTGCCAGCAGCATAGCGGTCGGGGGGGACATTCAGTACTTC,TRBJ2-4,TRBV7-6,TRBD2,many
CAISDRGDNNQPQHF,TGTGCCATCAGTGATCGTGGTGATAACAATCAGCCCCAGCATTTT,TRBJ1-5,TRBV10-3,NA,few
CAWSGGPEQVATMGNYGYTF,TGTGCCTGGAGTGGGGGACCCGAACAGGTGGCCACGATGGGGAACTATGGCTACACCTTC,TRBJ1-2,TRBV30,NA,once
CASSFGITAKNIQYF,TGTGCCAGCAGTTTCGGGATTACAGCCAAAAACATTCAGTACTTC,TRBJ2-4,TRBV28,NA,NA
CASSLTSGMETQYF,TGTGCCAGCAGTTTAACTTCCGGGATGGAGACCCAGTACTTC,TRBJ2-5,TRBV28,NA,NA
CSASSRGNEKLFF,TGCAGCGCCTCCTCTAGGGGTAATGAAAAACTGTTTTTT,TRBJ1-4,TRBV29-1,NA,NA
CSVVFQGDSNQPQHF,TGCAGCGTTGTTTTCCAGGGGGATAGCAATCAGCCCCAGCATTTT,TRBJ1-5,TRBV29-1,TRBD1,few
CASSSTGPANYGYTF,TGTGCCAGCAGCTCTACAGGTCCAGCTAACTATGGCTACACCTTC,TRBJ1-2,TRBV5-6,NA,NA
CASSSTPGTYEQYF,TGCGCCAGCAGCTCTACCCCGGGAACCTACGAGCAGTACTTC,TRBJ2-7,TRBV5-1,NA,NA
CASSRMGQGIVQYF,TGTGCCAGCAGCAGAATGGGACAGGGGATAGTCCAGTACTTC,TRBJ2-5,TRBV28,TRBD1,NA
CASSPEVNYGYTF,TGCGCCAGCAGCCCGGAAGTAAACTATGGCTACACCTTC,TRBJ1-2,TRBV5-1,NA,NA
CACFTNYEQYF,TGTGCCTGTTTCACAAACTACGAGCAGTACTTC,TRBJ2-7,TRBV30,NA,NA